This T cell receptor beta chain came from a study of CD8 T cells in Susac syndrome. This CDR3 is 16 amino acids long. Germline V lookup: CDR1 LGHNA, CDR2 YNFKEQ. V shed 0 bases and J 1 base; nucleotides not matched to a gene: 3. When the RNA was reverse transcribed, random hexamers were used with an input of 0.5 to 1 ug. TCRdb re-analysed the immunoSEQ multiplex PCR reads in MiXCR, keeping a single row per CDR3 protein. The sample has 160,000 or so distinct CDR3 sequences, approximately 95% seen once; the top ten hold about 0.15%. The chain employs TRBV4-2 and TRBJ1-1, with 9 bases identical to TRBD1. Material for sequencing was CD8+ T cells from PBMCs. This clonotype was obtained from a human donor with multiple sclerosis. The CDR3 is CASSQEQGAGNTEAFF. The DNA for the CDR3 is TGTGCCAGCAGCCAAGAACAGGGGGCGGGGAACACTGAAGCTTTCTTT.